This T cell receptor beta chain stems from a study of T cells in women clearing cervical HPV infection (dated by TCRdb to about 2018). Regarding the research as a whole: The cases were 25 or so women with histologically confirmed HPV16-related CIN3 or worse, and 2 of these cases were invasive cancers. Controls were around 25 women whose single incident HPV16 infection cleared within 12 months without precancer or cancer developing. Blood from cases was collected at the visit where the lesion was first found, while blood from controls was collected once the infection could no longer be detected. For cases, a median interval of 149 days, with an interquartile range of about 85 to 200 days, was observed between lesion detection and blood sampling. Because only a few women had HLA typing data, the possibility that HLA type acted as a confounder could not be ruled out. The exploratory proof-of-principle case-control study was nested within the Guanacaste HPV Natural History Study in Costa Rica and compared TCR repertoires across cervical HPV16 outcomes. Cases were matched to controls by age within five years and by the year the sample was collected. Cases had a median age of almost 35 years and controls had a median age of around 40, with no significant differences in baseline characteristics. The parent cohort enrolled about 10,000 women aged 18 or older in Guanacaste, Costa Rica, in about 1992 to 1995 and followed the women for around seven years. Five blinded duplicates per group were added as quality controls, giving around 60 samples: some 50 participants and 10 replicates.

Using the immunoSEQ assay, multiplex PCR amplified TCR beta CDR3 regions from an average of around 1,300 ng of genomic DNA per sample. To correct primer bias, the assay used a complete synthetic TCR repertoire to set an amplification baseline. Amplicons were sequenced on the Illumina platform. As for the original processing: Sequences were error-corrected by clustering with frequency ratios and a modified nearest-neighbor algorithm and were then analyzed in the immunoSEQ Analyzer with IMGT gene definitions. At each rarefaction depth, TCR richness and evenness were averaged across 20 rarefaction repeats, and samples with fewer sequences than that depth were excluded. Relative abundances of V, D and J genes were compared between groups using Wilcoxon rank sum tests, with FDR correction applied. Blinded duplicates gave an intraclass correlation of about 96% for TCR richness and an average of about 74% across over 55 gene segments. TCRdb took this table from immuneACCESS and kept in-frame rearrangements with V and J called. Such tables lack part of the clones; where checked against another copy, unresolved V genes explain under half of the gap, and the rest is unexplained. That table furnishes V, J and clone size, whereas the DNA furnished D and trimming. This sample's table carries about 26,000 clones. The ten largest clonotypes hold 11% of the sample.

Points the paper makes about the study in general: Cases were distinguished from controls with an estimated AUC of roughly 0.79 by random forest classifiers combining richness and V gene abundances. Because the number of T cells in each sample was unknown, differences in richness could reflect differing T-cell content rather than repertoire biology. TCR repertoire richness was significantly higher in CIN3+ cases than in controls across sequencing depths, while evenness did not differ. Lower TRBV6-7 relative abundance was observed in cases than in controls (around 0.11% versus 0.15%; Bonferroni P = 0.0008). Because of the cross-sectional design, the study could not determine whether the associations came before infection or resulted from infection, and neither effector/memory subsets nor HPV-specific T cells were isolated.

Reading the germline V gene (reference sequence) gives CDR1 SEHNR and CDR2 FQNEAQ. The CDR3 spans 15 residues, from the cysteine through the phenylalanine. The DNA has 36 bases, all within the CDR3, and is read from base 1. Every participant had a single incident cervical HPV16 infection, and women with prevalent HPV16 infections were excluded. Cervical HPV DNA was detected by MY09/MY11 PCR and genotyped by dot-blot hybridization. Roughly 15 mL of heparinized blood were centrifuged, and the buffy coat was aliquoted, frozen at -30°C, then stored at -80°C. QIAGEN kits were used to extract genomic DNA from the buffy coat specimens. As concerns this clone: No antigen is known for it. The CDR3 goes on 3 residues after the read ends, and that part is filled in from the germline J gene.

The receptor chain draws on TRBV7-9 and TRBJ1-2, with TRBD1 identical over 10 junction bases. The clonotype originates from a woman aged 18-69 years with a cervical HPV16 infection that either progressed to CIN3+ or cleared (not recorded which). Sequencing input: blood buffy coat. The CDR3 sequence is CASSWGDRGLTDYTF. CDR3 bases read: TGTGCCAGCAGCTGGGGGGACAGGGGACTCACCGAC.